This T cell receptor beta chain was profiled in a study of T cell repertoires in cytomegalovirus infection. Study in general: HLA-B-restricted CMV epitopes that are well studied, plus recently identified HLA-C-restricted ones, were used by the study. Study results and limitations: HLA-C-restricted CMV-specific TCR beta clonotypes were dominant in the ex vivo response.

A single record per CDR3 protein comes from TCRdb applying MiXCR to the reads. Of hundreds of thousands of distinct CDR3 sequences listed, 31% are singletons. This CDR3 comprises 15 residues. Germline V gene lookup returns CDR1 SGDLS and CDR2 YYNGEE. The ends were cut back, 4 bases at V and 0 bases at J, with 11 bases in the middle. Notes on this clonotype: As yet, its antigen is unknown.

The J gene is TRBJ2-1, the V gene TRBV9; D gene ambiguous. The sequence derives from a human donor in good health (CMV status not recorded). Some clones in this sample may be carry-over from other donors' samples. The specimen was cultured CD8+ T cells from PBMCs, collected from culture after CMV antigen stimulation. Here the CDR3 reads CASSPVSSSYNEQFF. CDR3 DNA: TGTGCCAGCAGCCCAGTCTCGAGCTCCTACAATGAGCAGTTCTTC.